This paragraph reports one T cell receptor beta chain. Its antigen is not identified. The authors reverse transcribed roughly 0.5 to 1 ug RNA with random hexamers. MiXCR, run by TCRdb on the immunoSEQ multiplex PCR reads, gives a single entry per CDR3 protein. The table records approximately 190,000 distinct CDR3 sequences, approximately 93% of them present only once. The sample originates from a study of CD8 T cells in Susac syndrome. General observations from the study: As the study acknowledged, the number of individuals in its TCR sequencing and HLA analysis was relatively small.

Germline assignment: CDR1 LNHDA and CDR2 SQIVND (reference sequence). Losses at the gene ends were 5 bases for V and 5 bases for J; bases not matched to a gene: 15. This CDR3 spans 17 amino acids. The chain is built from TRBV19 and TRBJ1-2; TRBD1 aligns across 9 bases. This sequence originates from a human donor in good health. Sequenced input: CD4+ T cells from PBMCs. DNA of the CDR3: TGTGCCAGTAGTGCCTCTACCGGGACAGGGAGGATGTATGGCTACACCTTC. Translated, it gives CASSASTGTGRMYGYTF.